These 7 T cell receptor beta chains came from one sample sequenced in a study of tumor and adjacent non-tumor tissue in lung cancer. The template was RNA from unsorted bulk tissue. More than 3 cm separated this lung sample from the edge of the tumor. TCRbeta libraries were built with three rounds of nested PCR, modified from ARM-PCR. TCRdb analysed the multiplex PCR reads with MiXCR anew, one entry per CDR3 protein. The sample includes more than 35,000 distinct CDR3 sequences, roughly three fifths seen only once; the top ten take around 20%. What was sequenced was distant non-tumor lung tissue. These receptors originate from a woman in her 40s with non-small cell lung cancer.

This clonotype was found once. V usage is TRBV4-2 and J usage is TRBJ2-1, with D perhaps given as TRBD1 or TRBD2 (5 bases each). Trimming shortened V by 0 bases and J by 7 bases, and 10 bases separated the two germline ends. The germline V gene encodes CDR1 LGHNA and CDR2 YNFKEQ. The CDR3 extends over 14 amino acids. CDR3 sequence: CASSQEEGRNEQFF. In nucleotides, the CDR3 is TGTGCCAGCAGCCAAGAAGAGGGGCGTAATGAGCAGTTCTTC.

This clonotype was seen many times. The J gene is TRBJ2-7, the V gene TRBV5-5; the D gene is possibly TRBD2 (5 bases). Germline-derived CDR1 and CDR2 are SGHKS and YYEKEE (reference sequence). The V gene lost 4 bases and the J gene lost 2 bases, with 10 bases spanning the gap. CDR3 length equals 13 residues. The DNA of the CDR3 is TGTGCCAGCAGCCGGGATCCCACCTACGAGCAGTACTTC. Its protein is CASSRDPTYEQYF.

As for this clonotype: The junction and the germline gene differ at one end; a read error may be behind it. The CDR3 DNA sequence: TGTGCCAGCAGCGGCCCTGTACAGCGAAGCATAGATACGCAGTATTTT. Protein product: CASSGPVQRSIDTQYF. V usage is TRBV7-9 and J usage is TRBJ2-3, with D hard to call. The CDR3 length is 16 residues. The V gene's germline CDR1 is SEHNR and CDR2 FQNEAQ (reference sequence).

About this clonotype: Relative to the germline gene, one junction end is altered; a read error may explain this. The rearrangement uses TRBV11-2 and TRBJ2-2; 8 bases are a match to TRBD1. The CDR3 length is 16 residues. Per germline, CDR1 SGHAT and CDR2 FQNNGV. CDR3 nucleotides: TGTGCCAACAGCTTGTCCGGGACAGGGAACACCGGGGAGCTGTTTTTT. It encodes CANSLSGTGNTGELFF.

Turning to this clonotype: The germline gene is not matched at one end of the junction; a read error may be the cause. Written as DNA, the CDR3 is TGCACCAGCAGCCACCTACAGGGGAGCAATCAGTCCCAGCATTTT. It translates to CTSSHLQGSNQSQHF. The V call is TRBV4-1, the J call TRBJ1-5, with TRBD1 matching over 7 bases. Germline CDR1 reads MGHRA; CDR2 reads YSYEKL. The length of the CDR3 is 15 residues.

This chain connects TRBV19 to TRBJ1-2, with 8 bases matching TRBD1. The germline V gene has CDR1 LNHDA and CDR2 SQIVND (reference sequence). This CDR3 contains 15 residues. V shed 4 bases and J 5 bases; nucleotides not matched to a gene: 9. The DNA of the CDR3 is TGTGCCAGTAGTAGACGGGACAGGCTTTTGTATGGCTACACCTTC. Translated: CASSRRDRLLYGYTF.

With regard to this clonotype: This may be a read error, as it is one base from a much larger clone. The chain has TRBV24-1 and TRBJ1-5; D is perhaps TRBD1 (6 bases). Trimming left V 11 bases short and J 5 bases short, with 21 bases between. Germline CDR1 reads KGHDR; CDR2 reads SFDVKD. This CDR3 has 15 amino acids. CDR3 sequence: CAISPGWGPYQPQHF. CDR3 bases: TGTGCCATCAGCCCTGGGTGGGGGCCCTATCAGCCCCAGCATTTT.